The next 19 T cell receptor beta chains were all read from a single sample in a study of T-cell memory formation after mild COVID-19. One entry per CDR3 protein results from TCRdb running MiXCR on the 5' RACE reads. Found here are roughly 130,000 distinct CDR3 sequences, 5% to 6.5% of them singletons; the top ten hold over 2%. Sample: PBMCs or a T cell subset sorted from them (not recorded which). The receptors stem from an adult woman who had mild COVID-19 (a few samples of this study predate the infection). Cell type and time point are not known.

This clonotype was seen ten or more times. CDR3 amino acids: CASSLGLTAEETQYF. In DNA form, the CDR3 reads TGTGCCAGCAGCTTAGGACTTACGGCGGAAGAGACCCAGTACTTC. This chain uses TRBV7-9 with TRBJ2-5; D is unresolved. Germline CDR1 reads SEHNR; CDR2 reads FQNEAQ (reference sequence). The CDR3 covers 15 residues. Trimming took 1 base from V and 3 from J, leaving 12 bases between them.

This sequence joins TRBV3-1 and TRBJ2-1; D perhaps matches TRBD1 (6 bases). The CDR3 extends over 14 amino acids. Trimming removed 4 bases at V and 5 bases at J, with 12 bases between. CDR1 is LGHDT, CDR2 YNNKEL, per germline (reference sequence). DNA of the CDR3: TGTGCCAGCAGCCGGACCACAGGGAACAATGAGCAGTTCTTC. It specifies CASSRTTGNNEQFF.

V and J are TRBV7-9 and TRBJ2-3, with TRBD2 matching 10 bases. With 5 bases clipped from V and 5 bases from J, the junction kept 13 bases outside the gene matches. Germline CDR1 and CDR2: SEHNR and FQNEAQ (reference sequence). The CDR3 is 17 amino acids. CDR3 bases: TGTGCCAGCAGCCCCATCCCAAAGCGGGAGGGCCGAGATACGCAGTATTTT. Protein product: CASSPIPKREGRDTQYF. The variable domain in full, with the rest retrieved from reference TRBV7-9 and TRBJ2-3, is DTGVSQNPRHKITKRGQNVTFRCDPISEHNRLYWYRQTLGQGPEFLTYFQNEAQLEKSRLLSDRFSAERPKGSFSTLEIQRTEQGDSAMYLCASSPIPKREGRDTQYFGPGTRLTVL.

V and J are TRBV6-6 and TRBJ1-1; D remains ambiguous. Between the trimmed V and J ends, which lost 6 bases and 8 bases, there was a span of 10 bases. This CDR3 region has 11 residues. CDR1 is MNHNY and CDR2 is SVGAGI in the germline V gene (reference sequence). CDR3 residues: CASRRSFEAFF. The CDR3, as DNA: TGTGCCAGCAGGAGGTCCTTCGAAGCTTTCTTT.

At least ten counts were recorded for this clonotype. The genes are TRBV4-2 and TRBJ1-6; D not resolved. Trimming stripped 0 bases from V and 7 bases from J, with 13 bases between. The CDR3 contains 16 residues. CDR1 LGHNA and CDR2 YNFKEQ come from the germline V gene. The CDR3 DNA follows: TGTGCCAGCAGCCAAGATAGACCTCCAAAGAATTCACCCCTCCACTTT. It codes for CASSQDRPPKNSPLHF.

Ten or more counts support this clonotype. The chain joins TRBV7-2 to TRBJ1-1, with 8 bases aligning to TRBD1. CDR1 is SGHTA and CDR2 is FQGNSA in the germline V gene. The CDR3 runs 13 residues. The ends lost 3 bases at V and 7 bases at J; junction bases unmatched: 4. The DNA of the CDR3 is TGTGCCAGCAGCTTTAAAACAGGGGGTGAAGCTTTCTTT. Its protein is CASSFKTGGEAFF.

The rearrangement uses TRBV20-1 and TRBJ2-1; D not resolved. V dropped 7 bases and J dropped 9 bases, with 28 bases sitting between them. The germline CDR1 and CDR2 sequences are DFQATT and SNEGSKA (reference sequence). The length of the CDR3 is 16 residues. CDR3 protein: CSGQRSRPVLSSEQFF. DNA for the CDR3: TGCAGTGGACAAAGGTCTCGGCCCGTCCTTTCGAGTGAGCAGTTCTTC.

The rearrangement uses TRBV7-9 and TRBJ2-5, with 7 bases aligning to TRBD2. CDR3 length: 14 residues. Trimming removed 2 bases from V and 1 base from J; junction bases left unmatched: 1. Looked up from germline, CDR1 is SEHNR and CDR2 is FQNEAQ (reference sequence). CDR3 loop: CASSLSGIQETQYF. In DNA form, the CDR3 reads TGTGCCAGCAGCTTAAGCGGGATCCAAGAGACCCAGTACTTC.

The J gene is TRBJ2-6, the V gene TRBV20-1; a weak D match, TRBD1 (6 bases). There are 14 residues in the CDR3. Germline V gene sequence: CDR1 DFQATT, CDR2 SNEGSKA (reference sequence). Trimming removed 5 bases at V and 2 bases at J, with 10 bases between. The CDR3 sequence is CSASWTAGANVLTF. In nucleotides, the CDR3 is TGCAGTGCTTCCTGGACAGCTGGGGCCAACGTCCTGACTTTC.

This clonotype came up a few times. The rearrangement joins TRBV4-2 to TRBJ1-6; 7 bases are shared with TRBD1. The V gene end was trimmed by 5 bases and the J gene end by 8 bases; junction bases not matched to a gene: 6. Germline lookup yields CDR1 LGHNA and CDR2 YNFKEQ. The CDR3 has 14 amino acids. The chain's CDR3 is CASSRDRVDSPLHF. CDR3 DNA: TGTGCCAGCAGCAGAGACAGGGTAGATTCACCCCTCCACTTT.

This clonotype showed up many times. The chain combines TRBV12-3 or TRBV12-4 with TRBJ2-5; 11 nucleotides match TRBD2. After removal of 3 bases from V and 4 bases from J, the junction contained 4 bases not matched to a gene. This CDR3 is built from 15 residues. CDR3 DNA sequence: TGTGCCAGCAGTTTCCCGACTAGCGGGGTAGAGACCCAGTACTTC. Its protein product is CASSFPTSGVETQYF.

This clonotype was observed a handful of times. V gene TRBV6-6 combines with J gene TRBJ1-2, with TRBD1 matching over 8 bases. CDR1 is MNHNY and CDR2 is SVGAGI in the germline V gene (reference sequence). CDR3 length: 15 amino acids. V lost 5 bases, J lost 3 bases, and 8 bases stayed unmatched. CDR3 amino acids: CASSNPGGADYGYTF. The CDR3 DNA reads TGTGCCAGCAGTAATCCAGGGGGCGCGGACTATGGCTACACCTTC.

As to this clonotype: Given a much more abundant clone one base away, this may be a read error. The chain carries TRBV5-1 and TRBJ2-2; D gene uncertain. Per the germline V gene, CDR1 is SGHRS and CDR2 is YFSETQ. Trimming shortened V by 1 base and J by 5 bases, and 6 bases separated the two germline ends. CDR3 length: 13 amino acids. The CDR3 sequence is CASSLSVTGELFF. DNA for the CDR3: TGCGCCAGCAGCTTGAGCGTAACCGGGGAGCTGTTTTTT.

The chain has TRBV30 and TRBJ2-1; TRBD2 aligns across 7 bases. Germline-derived CDR1 and CDR2 are GTSNPN and SVGIG (reference sequence). The CDR3 runs 11 residues. Trimming removed 4 bases from V and 7 bases from J; junction bases left unmatched: 1. Here the CDR3 reads CAWTLANEQFF. The CDR3 coding sequence is TGTGCCTGGACACTAGCGAATGAGCAGTTCTTC.

This clonotype was observed many times. The gene calls are TRBV20-1 and TRBJ2-7; 7 nucleotides agree with TRBD1. CDR1 and CDR2 from the germline V gene are DFQATT and SNEGSKA (reference sequence). The V segment lost 3 bases and the J segment 3 bases; nucleotides outside the gene matches: 2. CDR3 length: 12 amino acids. The chain's CDR3 is CSASRQGYEQYF. As DNA, the CDR3 is TGCAGTGCTAGCCGACAGGGCTACGAGCAGTACTTC.

The V and J genes are TRBV29-1 and TRBJ2-1; tentative D call: TRBD1 (5 bases). Germline CDR1 and CDR2: SQVTM and ANQGSEA. The CDR3 contains 10 residues. The ends were cut back, 3 bases at V and 15 bases at J, with 12 bases in the middle. CDR3 amino acids: CSVDGQGRFF. CDR3 in DNA: TGCAGCGTTGATGGGCAGGGTCGGTTCTTC.

This rearrangement joins TRBV6-2 or TRBV6-3 to TRBJ2-6; the D is unclear. The germline CDR1 and CDR2 sequences are MNHEY and SVGEGT. V was shortened by 7 bases and J by 2 bases, with 12 bases between the two germline ends. The CDR3 is made up of 15 amino acids. The CDR3 DNA follows: TGTGCCAGCACCCCTGACGGAGCTGGGGCCAACGTCCTGACTTTC. Its protein product is CASTPDGAGANVLTF.

J is TRBJ2-5 and V is TRBV5-1; D uncertain. The CDR3 extends over 15 amino acids. Trimming pared 0 bases from V and 2 bases from J, leaving 11 bases between. CDR1 is SGHRS, CDR2 YFSETQ, per germline. The DNA for the CDR3 is TGCGCCAGCAGCTTGGGGGCAGGCTTTCAAGAGACCCAGTACTTC. Its protein is CASSLGAGFQETQYF.

The sample holds a few counts of this clonotype. The rearrangement uses TRBV24-1 and TRBJ2-7; 12 nucleotides agree with TRBD2. J was trimmed by 7 bases and V by 3 bases; bases with no gene match: 6. Germline V lookup: CDR1 KGHDR, CDR2 SFDVKD. The CDR3 extends over 15 amino acids. The CDR3 sequence is CATSDPTSGSCEQYF. The CDR3 DNA reads TGTGCCACCAGTGATCCGACTAGCGGGAGTTGTGAGCAGTACTTC.